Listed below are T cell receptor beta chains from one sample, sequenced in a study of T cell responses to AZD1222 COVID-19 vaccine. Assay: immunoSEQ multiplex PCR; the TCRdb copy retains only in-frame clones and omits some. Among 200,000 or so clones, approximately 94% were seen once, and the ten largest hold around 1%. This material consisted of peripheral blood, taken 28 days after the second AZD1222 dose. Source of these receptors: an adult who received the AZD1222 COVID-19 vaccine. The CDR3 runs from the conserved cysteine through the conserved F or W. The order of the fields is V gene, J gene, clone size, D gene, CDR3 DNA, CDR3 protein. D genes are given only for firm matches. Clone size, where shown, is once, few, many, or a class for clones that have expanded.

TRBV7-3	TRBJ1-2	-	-	TGTGCCAGCAGCTTGGACGGACCCCTTAACTATGGCTACACCTTC	CASSLDGPLNYGYTF
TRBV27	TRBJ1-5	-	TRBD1	TGTGCCAGCAGTTTATCGGGCAGGGGGAGTTTGCAGCCCCAGCATTTT	CASSLSGRGSLQPQHF
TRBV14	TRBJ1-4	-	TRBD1	TGTGCCAGCAGCCTAACAGGGGGCTCTTATGAAAAACTGTTTTTT	CASSLTGGSYEKLFF
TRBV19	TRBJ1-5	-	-	TGTGCCAGTAGTATAGGAATCAGATCAGGAAATCAGCCCCAGCATTTT	CASSIGIRSGNQPQHF
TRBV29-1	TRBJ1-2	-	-	TGCAGCGTTGACGAGGTTCGGGGGGATGGCTACACCTTC	CSVDEVRGDGYTF
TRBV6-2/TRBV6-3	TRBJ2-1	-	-	TGTGCCAGCAGCCCGTTAGTGGGAGCCTCCTACAATGAGCAGTTCTTC	CASSPLVGASYNEQFF
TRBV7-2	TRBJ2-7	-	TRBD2	TGTGCCAGCAGCTCAAGGACTAGACCGGAAAAGTACTTC	CASSSRTRPEKYF
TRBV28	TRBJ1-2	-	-	TGTGCCAGCAGCTCAGGGGCCCACTATGGCTACACCTTC	CASSSGAHYGYTF
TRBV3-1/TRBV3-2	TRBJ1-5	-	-	TGTGCCAGCAGCCAGGGGATCCAACAGCCCCAGCATTTT	CASSQGIQQPQHF
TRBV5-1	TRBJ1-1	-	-	TGCGCCAGCAGCCCCGGGTCCTCCCGACCTGAAGCTTTCTTT	CASSPGSSRPEAFF
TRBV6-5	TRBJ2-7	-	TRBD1	TGTGCCAGCAGAGTCCGACAGGGGGACTACGAGCAGTACTTC	CASRVRQGDYEQYF
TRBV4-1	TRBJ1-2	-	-	TGCGCCAGCAGCCAAGATCGGGGTAGGAGAGATAACTATGGCTACACCTTC	CASSQDRGRRDNYGYTF
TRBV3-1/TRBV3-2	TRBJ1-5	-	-	TGTGCCAGCAGCCAAGGGGTGGCAGCTAGCAATCAGCCCCAGCATTTT	CASSQGVAASNQPQHF
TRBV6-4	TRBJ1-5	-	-	TGTGCCAGCAGTGACTCGAATCGCAGGGCTTACAATCAGCCCCAGCATTTT	CASSDSNRRAYNQPQHF
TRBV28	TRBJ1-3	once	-	TGTGCCAGCAGTAGAACACCCGGAGCAGGAAACACCATATATTTT	CASSRTPGAGNTIYF
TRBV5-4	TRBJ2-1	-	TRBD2	TGTGCCAGCAGGGCCGGGACGGGACTAATCTACAATGAGCAGTTCTTC	CASRAGTGLIYNEQFF
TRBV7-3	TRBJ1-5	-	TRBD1	TGTGCCAGCAGCCCAGGGGGCCAATTGGAGCCCCAGCATTTT	CASSPGGQLEPQHF
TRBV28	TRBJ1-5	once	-	TGTGCCAGCGGTAGGGACAGCAATCAGCCCCAGCATTTT	CASGRDSNQPQHF
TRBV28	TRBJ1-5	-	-	TGTGCCAGCAGTCCCGGGGGGGGCGGACAGCCCCAGCATTTT	CASSPGGGGQPQHF
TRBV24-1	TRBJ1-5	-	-	TGTGCCACCAGTGATTCTCCAGGGGGCAATCAGCCCCAGCATTTT	CATSDSPGGNQPQHF
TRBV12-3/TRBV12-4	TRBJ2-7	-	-	TGTGCCAGCAGTTCCCCGAGGTCCGAGCAGTACTTC	CASSSPRSEQYF
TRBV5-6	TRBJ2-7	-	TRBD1	TGTGCCAGCAGCTTCGAACCGACAGGGGGGGACTACGAGCAGTACTTC	CASSFEPTGGDYEQYF
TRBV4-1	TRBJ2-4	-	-	TGCGCCAGCAGCGAGAGGTGGGCTGCCAAAAACATTCAGTACTTC	CASSERWAAKNIQYF
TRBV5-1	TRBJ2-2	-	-	TGCGCCAGCAGCTACTTGACAGGAGACACCGGGGAGCTGTTTTTT	CASSYLTGDTGELFF
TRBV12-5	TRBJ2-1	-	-	TGTGCTAGTGGTTTGGACTCGGTAGGTGAGCAGTTCTTC	CASGLDSVGEQFF
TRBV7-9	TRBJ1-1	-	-	TGTGCCAGCGGACAAATGAACACTGAAGCTTTCTTT	CASGQMNTEAFF